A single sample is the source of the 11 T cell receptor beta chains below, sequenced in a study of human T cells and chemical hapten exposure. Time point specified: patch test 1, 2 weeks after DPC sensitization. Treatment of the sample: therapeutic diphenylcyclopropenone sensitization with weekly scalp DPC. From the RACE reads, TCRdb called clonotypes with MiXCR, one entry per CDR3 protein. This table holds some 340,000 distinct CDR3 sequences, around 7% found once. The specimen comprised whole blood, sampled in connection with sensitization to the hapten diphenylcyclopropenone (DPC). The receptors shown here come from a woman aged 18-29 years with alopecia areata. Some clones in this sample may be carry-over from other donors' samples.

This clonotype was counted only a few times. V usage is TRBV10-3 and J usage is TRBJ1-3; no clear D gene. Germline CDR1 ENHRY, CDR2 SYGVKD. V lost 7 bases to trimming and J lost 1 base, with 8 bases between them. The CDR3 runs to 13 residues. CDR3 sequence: CAIILVSGNTIYF. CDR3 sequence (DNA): TGTGCCATCATTTTGGTGTCTGGAAACACCATATATTTT.

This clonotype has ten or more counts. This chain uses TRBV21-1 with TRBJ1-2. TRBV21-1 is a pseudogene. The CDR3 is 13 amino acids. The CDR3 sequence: CASSNRRVDGYTF. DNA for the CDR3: TGTGCCAGCAGCAATAGGAGGGTGGACGGCTACACCTTC.

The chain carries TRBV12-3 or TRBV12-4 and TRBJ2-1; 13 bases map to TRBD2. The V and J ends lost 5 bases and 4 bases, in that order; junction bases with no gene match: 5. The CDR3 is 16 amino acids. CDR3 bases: TGTGCCAGCAGTCGACTAGCGGGGGGCGGATACAATGAGCAGTTCTTC. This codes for CASSRLAGGGYNEQFF.

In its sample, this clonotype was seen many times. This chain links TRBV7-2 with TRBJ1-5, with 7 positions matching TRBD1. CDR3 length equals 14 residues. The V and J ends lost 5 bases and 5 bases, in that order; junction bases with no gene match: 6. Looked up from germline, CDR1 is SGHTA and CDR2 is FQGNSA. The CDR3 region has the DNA TGTGCCAGCAGCACAAGACAGGGCCATCAGCCCCAGCATTTT. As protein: CASSTRQGHQPQHF. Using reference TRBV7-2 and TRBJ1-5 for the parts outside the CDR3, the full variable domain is GAGVSQSPSNKVTEKGKDVELRCDPISGHTALYWYRQSLGQGLEFLIYFQGNSAPDKSGLPSDRFSAERTGGSVSTLTIQRTQQEDSAVYLCASSTRQGHQPQHFGDGTRLSIL.

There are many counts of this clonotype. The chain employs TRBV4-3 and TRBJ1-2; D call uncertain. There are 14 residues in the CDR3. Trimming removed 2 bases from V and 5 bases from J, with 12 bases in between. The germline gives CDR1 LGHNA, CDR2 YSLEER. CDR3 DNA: TGCGCCAGCAGCCAACTGGGGTCCGTATATGGCTACACCTTC. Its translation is CASSQLGSVYGYTF.

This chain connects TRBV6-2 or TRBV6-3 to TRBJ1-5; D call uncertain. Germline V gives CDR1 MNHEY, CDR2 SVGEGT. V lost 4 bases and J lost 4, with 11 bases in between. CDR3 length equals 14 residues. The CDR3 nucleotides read TGTGCCAGCAGTTCAACAATCCGTAATCAGCCCCAGCATTTT. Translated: CASSSTIRNQPQHF.

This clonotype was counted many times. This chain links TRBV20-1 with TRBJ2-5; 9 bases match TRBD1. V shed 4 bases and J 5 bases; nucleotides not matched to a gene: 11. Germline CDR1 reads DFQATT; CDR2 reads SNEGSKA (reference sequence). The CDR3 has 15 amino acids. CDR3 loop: CSATVRTGASETQYF. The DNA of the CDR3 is TGCAGTGCTACGGTGCGGACAGGGGCCAGTGAGACCCAGTACTTC.

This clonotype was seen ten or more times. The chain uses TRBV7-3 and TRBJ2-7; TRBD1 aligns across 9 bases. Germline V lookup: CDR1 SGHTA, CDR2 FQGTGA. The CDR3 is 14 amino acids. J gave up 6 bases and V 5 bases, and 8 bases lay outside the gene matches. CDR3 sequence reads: CASSRGGQGAEQYF. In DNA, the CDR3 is TGTGCCAGCAGCCGTGGGGGACAGGGCGCCGAGCAGTACTTC.

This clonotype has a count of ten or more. CDR3 sequence (DNA): TGTGCCAGCAGTGATAACTACGCACCCCTCCACTTT. It is translated as CASSDNYAPLHF. The V and J genes are TRBV2 and TRBJ1-6, with D hard to call. V was trimmed by 3 bases and J by 11 bases, leaving 8 bases between them. Germline V gene data show CDR1 as SNHLY and CDR2 as FYNNEI. The CDR3 has 12 residues.

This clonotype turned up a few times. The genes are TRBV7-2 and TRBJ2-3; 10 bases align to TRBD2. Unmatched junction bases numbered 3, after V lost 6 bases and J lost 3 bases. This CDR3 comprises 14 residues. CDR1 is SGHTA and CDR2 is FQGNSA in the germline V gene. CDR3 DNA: TGTGCCAGCAGAAATAGCGGGGGGACAGATACGCAGTATTTT. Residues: CASRNSGGTDTQYF.

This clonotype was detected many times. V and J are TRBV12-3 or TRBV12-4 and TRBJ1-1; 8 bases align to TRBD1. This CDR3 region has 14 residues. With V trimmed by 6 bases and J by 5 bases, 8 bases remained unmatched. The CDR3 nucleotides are TGTGCCAGCAGACTTCAGGGGGCCAGGACTGAAGCTTTCTTT. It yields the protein CASRLQGARTEAFF.